The present T cell receptor beta chain was sequenced within a study of vaccination effects on CD4 cells after COVID-19. Whole-study context: Median timing of post-vaccine samples was 72 days after the second dose.

Data came from immunoSEQ multiplex PCR; TCRdb stores just in-frame clones and leaves some out. The top ten clones hold approximately 1.4% of a sample with some 30,000 clones, about four fifths of them seen once. Details on this clone: The antigen is undetermined.

This CDR3 region has 15 residues. Germline CDR1 SNHLY, CDR2 FYNNEI. V lost 8 bases to trimming and J lost 1 base, with 17 bases between them. With the ViraFEST assay, the study expanded antigen-specific CD4+ T cells using viral peptide pools, then sequenced them. At the end of about 9 days of culture, CD4+ T cells were isolated. Participants completed two doses of the BNT162b2 or mRNA-1273 vaccine. The sample was CD4+ T cells from PBMCs cultured with HCoV-NL63 spike peptides, taken after COVID-19 vaccination. This rearrangement joins TRBV2 to TRBJ2-5; possible D gene TRBD2, 6 bases. The TCR was taken from a human donor who received a COVID-19 vaccine. Some clones in this sample may be carry-over from other donors' samples. The CDR3 here is CASGGKLGPQETQYF. The DNA for the CDR3 is TGTGCCAGCGGGGGGAAACTAGGGCCCCAAGAGACCCAGTACTTC.